These 5 T cell receptor beta chains share one sample of origin, sequenced in a study of blood T cell repertoires in COVID-19. The repertoire was sequenced with immunoSEQ multiplex PCR; TCRdb's copy has only in-frame clones and lacks some. The sample yields 390,000 or so clones, about 89% seen once. Sample: peripheral blood. These receptors came from a woman in her thirties with COVID-19, enrolled during active disease.

V and J are TRBV15 and TRBJ1-2, with D uncertain. This CDR3 has 14 residues. Germline V gene sequence: CDR1 LNHNV, CDR2 YYDKDF (reference sequence). V shed 1 base and J shed 4 bases, with 10 bases lying between them. The CDR3 loop reads CATSRGGEGYGYTF. CDR3 coding DNA: TGTGCCACCAGCAGAGGTGGAGAGGGCTATGGCTACACCTTC.

The genes are TRBV29-1 and TRBJ2-1; 12 bases are a match to TRBD2. Germline V gene lookup returns CDR1 SQVTM and CDR2 ANQGSEA. Unmatched junction bases numbered 6, after V lost 7 bases and J lost 8 bases. This CDR3 has 13 amino acids. The CDR3 sequence is CSDMGLAGDEQFF. CDR3 DNA: TGCAGCGATATGGGACTAGCGGGTGATGAGCAGTTCTTC.

J is TRBJ1-2 and V is TRBV6-1, with D perhaps matching TRBD1 (5 bases). This CDR3 has 15 amino acids. V was pared by 0 bases and J by 3 bases, with 11 bases between. Germline-derived CDR1 and CDR2 are MNHNS and SASEGT. The chain's CDR3 is CASSEAQGPHYGYTF. The CDR3 region has the DNA TGTGCCAGCAGTGAAGCGCAGGGCCCACACTATGGCTACACCTTC.

The chain uses TRBV5-4 and TRBJ2-5; perhaps TRBD2 as D (5 bases). Germline CDR1 SGHNT, CDR2 YYREEE (reference sequence). V shed 1 base and J shed 5 bases, with 15 bases lying between them. The CDR3 is 15 amino acids. The CDR3 loop reads CASSLQPLTGETQYF. CDR3 in DNA: TGTGCCAGCAGCTTGCAGCCGTTAACGGGGGAGACCCAGTACTTC.

This clone was found once. The chain couples TRBV2 to TRBJ1-4; D gene unclear. V lost 6 bases, J lost 7 bases, and 12 bases lay in between. CDR3 size: 13 residues. The V gene's germline CDR1 is SNHLY and CDR2 FYNNEI. CDR3: CASSLAGGEKLFF. CDR3 nucleotide sequence: TGTGCCAGCAGCCTCGCGGGCGGTGAAAAACTGTTTTTT.